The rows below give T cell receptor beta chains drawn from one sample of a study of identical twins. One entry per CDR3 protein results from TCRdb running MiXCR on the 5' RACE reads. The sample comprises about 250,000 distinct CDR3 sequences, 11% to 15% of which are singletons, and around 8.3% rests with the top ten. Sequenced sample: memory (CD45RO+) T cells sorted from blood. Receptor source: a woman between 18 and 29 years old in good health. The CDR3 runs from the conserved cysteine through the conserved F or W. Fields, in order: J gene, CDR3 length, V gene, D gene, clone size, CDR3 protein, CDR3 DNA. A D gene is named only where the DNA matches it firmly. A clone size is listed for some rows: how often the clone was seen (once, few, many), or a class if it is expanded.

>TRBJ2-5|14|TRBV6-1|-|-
CASRPTVGQETQYF
TGTGCCAGCCGCCCGACAGTGGGGCAAGAGACCCAGTACTTC
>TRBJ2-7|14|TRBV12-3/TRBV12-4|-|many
CASSPGAGWYEQYF
TGTGCCAGCAGCCCAGGGGCCGGGTGGTACGAGCAGTACTTC
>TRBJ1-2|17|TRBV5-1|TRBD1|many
CASSLSRGPAINYGYTF
TGCGCCAGCAGCCTGTCCAGGGGGCCAGCCATTAACTATGGCTACACCTTC
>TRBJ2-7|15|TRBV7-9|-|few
CASSPPPPNPYEQYF
TGTGCCAGCAGCCCCCCTCCCCCTAACCCCTACGAGCAGTACTTC
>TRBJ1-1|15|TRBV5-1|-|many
CASSFQGTSNTEAFF
TGCGCCAGCTCATTTCAGGGCACCTCGAACACTGAAGCTTTCTTT
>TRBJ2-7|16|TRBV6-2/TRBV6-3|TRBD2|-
CASSSRGGRASNEQYF
TGTGCCAGCAGTTCAAGGGGCGGGAGGGCCTCTAACGAGCAGTACTTC
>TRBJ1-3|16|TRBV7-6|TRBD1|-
CASSQGQTYSGNTIYF
TGTGCCAGCAGCCAGGGACAGACTTACTCTGGAAACACCATATATTTT
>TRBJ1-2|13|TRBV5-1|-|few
CASSETGNYGYTF
TGCGCCAGCTCCGAAACAGGGAACTATGGCTACACCTTC
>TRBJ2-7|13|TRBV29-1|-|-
CSVEGEDHYEQYF
TGCAGCGTTGAGGGGGAAGACCACTACGAGCAGTACTTC
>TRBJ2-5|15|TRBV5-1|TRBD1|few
CASSPTGQSQETQYF
TGCGCCAGCAGCCCGACGGGACAGTCTCAAGAGACCCAGTACTTC
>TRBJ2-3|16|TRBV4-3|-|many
CASSRLGGGLTDTQYF
TGCGCCAGCAGCCGATTGGGGGGGGGCCTCACAGATACGCAGTATTTT
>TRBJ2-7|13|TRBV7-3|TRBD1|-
CASSQTGGSEQYF
TGTGCCAGCAGCCAGACAGGGGGCAGCGAGCAGTACTTC
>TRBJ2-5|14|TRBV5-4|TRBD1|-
CASSPRTGGETQYF
TGTGCCAGCAGCCCGAGGACAGGGGGGGAGACCCAGTACTTC
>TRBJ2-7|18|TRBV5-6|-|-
CASSSETTTRRKLYEQYF
TGTGCCAGCAGCTCCGAAACTACTACTAGAAGGAAGCTTTACGAGCAGTACTTC
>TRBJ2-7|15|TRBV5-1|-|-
CASSPRQASPYEQYF
TGCGCCAGCAGCCCGAGACAGGCTTCCCCCTACGAGCAGTACTTC
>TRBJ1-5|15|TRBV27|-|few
CASSLKGVSNQPQHF
TGTGCCAGCAGTTTAAAGGGGGTGAGCAATCAGCCCCAGCATTTT
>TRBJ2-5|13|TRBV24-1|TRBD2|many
CATSAGGQETQYF
TGTGCCACCAGTGCGGGGGGTCAGGAGACCCAGTACTTC
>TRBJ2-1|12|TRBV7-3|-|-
CASRQMGGEQFF
TGTGCCAGCAGGCAAATGGGTGGGGAGCAGTTCTTC
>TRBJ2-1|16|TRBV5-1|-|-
CASSSSPGQGGYEQFF
TGCGCCAGCAGCTCATCACCCGGGCAGGGGGGGTATGAGCAGTTCTTC
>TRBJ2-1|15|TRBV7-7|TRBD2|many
CASSVTSGSGYEQFF
TGTGCCAGCAGCGTGACTAGCGGGAGTGGCTATGAGCAGTTCTTC
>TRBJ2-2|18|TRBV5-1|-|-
CASSRYGPQEASTGELFF
TGCGCCAGCAGCCGGTATGGACCACAGGAGGCATCCACCGGGGAGCTGTTTTTT
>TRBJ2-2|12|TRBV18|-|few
CASSPRAGELFF
TGTGCCAGCTCACCACGGGCCGGGGAGCTGTTTTTT
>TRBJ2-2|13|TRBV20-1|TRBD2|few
CSATREVGGELFF
TGCAGTGCTACGCGGGAGGTCGGCGGGGAGCTGTTTTTT
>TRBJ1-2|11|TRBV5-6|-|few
CASSNRGGYTF
TGTGCCAGCAGCAACCGGGGAGGCTACACCTTC
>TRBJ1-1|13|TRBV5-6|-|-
CASSPYGGTEAFF
TGTGCCAGCAGCCCGTATGGAGGAACTGAAGCTTTCTTT
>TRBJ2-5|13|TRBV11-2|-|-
CASTLGTEGTQYF
TGTGCCAGCACTCTCGGGACTGAGGGGACCCAGTACTTC
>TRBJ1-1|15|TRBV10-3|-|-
CAIRGGGSRAAEAFF
TGTGCCATCAGGGGCGGGGGGTCGAGGGCTGCTGAAGCTTTCTTT
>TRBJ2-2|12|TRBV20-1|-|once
CSARRTAGELFF
TGCAGTGCTAGGAGGACAGCAGGGGAGCTGTTTTTT
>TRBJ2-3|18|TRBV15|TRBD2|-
CTTSNPPSSGSIPDTQYF
TGTACCACCAGCAACCCCCCCTCTAGCGGGAGTATCCCAGATACGCAGTATTTT
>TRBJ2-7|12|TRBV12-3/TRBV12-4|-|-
CASSSLIYEQYF
TGTGCCAGCAGCTCCCTTATCTACGAGCAGTACTTC
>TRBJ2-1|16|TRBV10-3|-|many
CAISEHQARSYNEQFF
TGTGCCATCAGTGAGCACCAGGCGCGATCCTACAATGAGCAGTTCTTC
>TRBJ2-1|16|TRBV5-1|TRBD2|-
CASSLSGTTTYNEQFF
TGCGCCAGCAGCTTATCCGGGACTACGACCTACAATGAGCAGTTCTTC
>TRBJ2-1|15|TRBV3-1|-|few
CASSQEAAEYNEQFF
TGTGCCAGCAGCCAAGAGGCGGCCGAATACAATGAGCAGTTCTTC
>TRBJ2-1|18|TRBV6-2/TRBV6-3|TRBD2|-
CASSYYALAGGSRDEQFF
TGTGCCAGCAGTTACTACGCTCTAGCGGGAGGTAGTAGAGATGAGCAGTTCTTC
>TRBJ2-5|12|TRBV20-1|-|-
CSASGFAETQYF
TGCAGTGCTAGCGGATTTGCAGAGACCCAGTACTTC
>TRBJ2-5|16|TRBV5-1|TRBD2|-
CASSLFASGVGETQYF
TGCGCCAGCAGCTTGTTCGCTAGCGGTGTGGGAGAGACCCAGTACTTC
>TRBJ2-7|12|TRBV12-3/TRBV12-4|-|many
CASSFNGVEQYF
TGTGCCAGCAGTTTTAACGGGGTCGAGCAGTACTTC
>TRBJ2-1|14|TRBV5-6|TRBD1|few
CASSIGQGVNEQFF
TGTGCCAGCAGCATCGGACAGGGGGTGAATGAGCAGTTCTTC
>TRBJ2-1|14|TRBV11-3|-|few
CASSLAPGRNEQFF
TGTGCCAGCAGCTTGGCTCCCGGTAGGAATGAGCAGTTCTTC
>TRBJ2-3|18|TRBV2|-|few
CASSSEPRTRGGTDTQYF
TGTGCCAGCAGTTCTGAACCCCGGACTAGAGGGGGGACAGATACGCAGTATTTT
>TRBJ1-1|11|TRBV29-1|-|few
CSVGLSWEAFF
TGCAGCGTTGGTCTGTCATGGGAAGCTTTCTTT
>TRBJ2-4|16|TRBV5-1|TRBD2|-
CASSIMTSGGANGQYF
TGCGCCAGCAGCATCATGACTAGCGGGGGGGCGAATGGACAGTACTTC
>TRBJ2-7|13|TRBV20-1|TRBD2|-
CSVSGRSVYEQYF
TGCAGTGTTAGCGGGAGGAGCGTATACGAGCAGTACTTC
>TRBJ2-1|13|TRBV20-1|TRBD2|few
CSARLRLAAVEFF
TGCAGTGCTAGACTCAGACTAGCGGCCGTGGAGTTCTTC
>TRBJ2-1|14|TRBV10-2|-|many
CASSESATVNEQFF
TGCGCCAGCAGTGAGTCAGCGACTGTCAATGAGCAGTTCTTC
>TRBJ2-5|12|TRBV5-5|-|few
CASSLTAETQYF
TGTGCCAGCAGCTTAACGGCAGAGACCCAGTACTTC
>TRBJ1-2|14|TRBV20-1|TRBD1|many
CSARKTGSGYGYTF
TGCAGTGCTAGAAAGACAGGGAGCGGCTATGGCTACACCTTC
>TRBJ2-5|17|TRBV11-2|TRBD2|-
CASSLEGLAGWGETQYF
TGTGCCAGCAGCTTAGAGGGACTAGCGGGGTGGGGAGAGACCCAGTACTTC
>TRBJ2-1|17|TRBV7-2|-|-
CASSPLRRGPTYNEQFF
TGTGCCAGCAGCCCCCTCCGCAGGGGCCCCACCTACAATGAGCAGTTCTTC
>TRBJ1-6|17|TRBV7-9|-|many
CASSRIQGIFYNSPLHF
TGTGCCAGCAGTCGGATACAGGGAATTTTCTATAATTCACCCCTCCACTTT
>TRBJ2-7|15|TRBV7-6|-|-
CASSVLAGSSYEQYF
TGTGCCAGCAGCGTGTTGGCAGGGTCCTCCTACGAGCAGTACTTC
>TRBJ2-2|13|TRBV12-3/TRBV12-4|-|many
CASSPRGRGELFF
TGTGCCAGCAGTCCGCGGGGGCGCGGGGAGCTGTTTTTT
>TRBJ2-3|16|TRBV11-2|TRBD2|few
CASSLDVAGFTDTQYF
TGTGCCAGCAGCTTAGATGTAGCGGGTTTCACAGATACGCAGTATTTT
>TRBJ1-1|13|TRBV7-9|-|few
CASSELGDTEAFF
TGTGCCAGCAGCGAACTGGGGGACACTGAAGCTTTCTTT
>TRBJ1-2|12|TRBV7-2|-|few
CASSPPPGSYTF
TGTGCCAGCAGCCCACCTCCCGGGAGCTACACCTTC